This TCR beta chain was sequenced during a study of OX40 agonist ivuxolimab in advanced cancers. In the study overall: Age averaged 60 years (range roughly 23 to 90), and more than 80% were male.

With regard to this clone: The antigen is undetermined.

The repertoire was sequenced with immunoSEQ multiplex PCR; TCRdb's copy has only in-frame clones and lacks some. This sample yields approximately 50,000 clones, of which roughly nine tenths are seen a single time; around 15% belongs to the top ten. Study-wide results and caveats: Clonal expansion from baseline to week 6 occurred in both CD4+ and CD8+ T cells. At 0.1-3.0 mg/kg, partial responders had clonal expansion among the lowest observed. Some of the nonresponding patients also showed low levels of normalized T-cell clonal expansion.

CDR1 and CDR2 from the germline V gene are SGHAT and FQNNGV. CDR3 length equals 16 residues. V lost 1 base to trimming and J lost 6 bases; unmatched junction nucleotides: 9. Sequenced here: CD4+ or CD8+ T cells sorted from blood, sampled in a trial of the OX40 agonist ivuxolimab. The gene calls are TRBV11-2 and TRBJ2-3; 8 positions agree with TRBD2. The sequence was collected from an adult with an advanced solid tumor such as melanoma, head and neck, liver or kidney cancer. The CDR3 reads CASSLGVAGPLDTQYF. The CDR3 DNA sequence: TGTGCCAGCAGCTTAGGGGTAGCGGGGCCGTTGGATACGCAGTATTTT.